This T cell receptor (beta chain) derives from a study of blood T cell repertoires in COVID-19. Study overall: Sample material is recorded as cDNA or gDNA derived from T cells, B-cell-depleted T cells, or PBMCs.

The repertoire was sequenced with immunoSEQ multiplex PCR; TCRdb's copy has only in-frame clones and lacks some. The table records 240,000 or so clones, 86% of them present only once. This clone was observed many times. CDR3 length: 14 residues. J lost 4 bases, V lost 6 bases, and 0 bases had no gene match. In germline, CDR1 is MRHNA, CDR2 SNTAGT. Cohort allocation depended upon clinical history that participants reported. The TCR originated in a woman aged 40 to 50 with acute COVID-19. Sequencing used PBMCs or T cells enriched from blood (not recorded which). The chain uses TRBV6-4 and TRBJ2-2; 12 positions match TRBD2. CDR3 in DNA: TGTGCCAGCAGGACTAGCGGGAGCACCGGGGAGCTGTTTTTT. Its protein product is CASRTSGSTGELFF.